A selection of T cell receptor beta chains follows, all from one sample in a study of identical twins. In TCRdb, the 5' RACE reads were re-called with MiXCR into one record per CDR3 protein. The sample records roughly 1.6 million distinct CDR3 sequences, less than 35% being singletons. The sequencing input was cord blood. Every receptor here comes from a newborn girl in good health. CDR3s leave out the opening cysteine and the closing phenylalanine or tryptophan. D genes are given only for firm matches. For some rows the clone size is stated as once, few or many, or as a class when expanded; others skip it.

cdr3_aa: SVNLRLAANNEQF; d_call: TRBD2; j_call: TRBJ2-1; clone_size: few; v_call: TRBV29-1
cdr3_aa: ASSPLADHTDTQY; d_call: TRBD2; j_call: TRBJ2-3; clone_size: few; v_call: TRBV28
cdr3_aa: ASSSGQLEKLF; d_call: TRBD1; j_call: TRBJ1-4; clone_size: few; v_call: TRBV5-1
cdr3_aa: ASSLVGVPNTEAF; d_call: -; j_call: TRBJ1-1; clone_size: few; v_call: TRBV5-1
cdr3_aa: ASRQFNEKLF; d_call: -; j_call: TRBJ1-4; clone_size: -; v_call: TRBV4-1
cdr3_aa: ASSYGETSWPDTQY; d_call: -; j_call: TRBJ2-3; clone_size: -; v_call: TRBV6-5
cdr3_aa: ASSPAPGTGGINYGYT; d_call: TRBD1; j_call: TRBJ1-2; clone_size: -; v_call: TRBV6-1
cdr3_aa: AGSRAGGRGSADTQY; d_call: -; j_call: TRBJ2-3; clone_size: -; v_call: TRBV7-2
cdr3_aa: ASSLVAAHGDEQY; d_call: -; j_call: -; clone_size: -; v_call: TRBV7-9
cdr3_aa: ASRGTSGVYNEQF; d_call: TRBD2; j_call: TRBJ2-1; clone_size: few; v_call: TRBV6-5
cdr3_aa: ATRDRGFTEAF; d_call: TRBD1; j_call: TRBJ1-1; clone_size: -; v_call: TRBV24-1
cdr3_aa: ASNTSVPSDSYEQY; d_call: -; j_call: TRBJ2-7; clone_size: -; v_call: TRBV21-1
cdr3_aa: ASSPTLMAGGWNEQF; d_call: TRBD2; j_call: TRBJ2-1; clone_size: few; v_call: TRBV4-1
cdr3_aa: ASSPRGGNSGAEQY; d_call: -; j_call: -; clone_size: few; v_call: TRBV12-3/TRBV12-4
cdr3_aa: ASSEPVAGDNTDTQY; d_call: TRBD2; j_call: TRBJ2-3; clone_size: few; v_call: TRBV25-1
cdr3_aa: SVKPPGQGYGYT; d_call: TRBD1; j_call: TRBJ1-2; clone_size: many; v_call: TRBV29-1
cdr3_aa: SASLLGFRGRVTDTQY; d_call: TRBD1; j_call: TRBJ2-3; clone_size: -; v_call: TRBV20-1
cdr3_aa: ASSLDLSPHNEQF; d_call: -; j_call: TRBJ2-1; clone_size: -; v_call: TRBV5-1
cdr3_aa: SATTPVTFYSNQPQH; d_call: -; j_call: TRBJ1-5; clone_size: -; v_call: TRBV20-1
cdr3_aa: ASSQVRQGGEKLF; d_call: TRBD1; j_call: TRBJ1-4; clone_size: few; v_call: TRBV14
cdr3_aa: ASSSGTASYEQY; d_call: -; j_call: TRBJ2-7; clone_size: many; v_call: TRBV5-1
cdr3_aa: SVASTYGYT; d_call: -; j_call: TRBJ1-2; clone_size: many; v_call: TRBV29-1
cdr3_aa: ASSSYTGYQY; d_call: -; j_call: TRBJ2-5; clone_size: -; v_call: TRBV12-3/TRBV12-4
cdr3_aa: SARARLATDTQY; d_call: TRBD2; j_call: TRBJ2-3; clone_size: few; v_call: TRBV20-1
cdr3_aa: ASDPGQGARGYT; d_call: TRBD1; j_call: TRBJ1-2; clone_size: few; v_call: TRBV2
cdr3_aa: ASSPTSGGHNEQF; d_call: TRBD2; j_call: TRBJ2-1; clone_size: many; v_call: TRBV9
cdr3_aa: ASSLSRKTDLAKNIQY; d_call: -; j_call: TRBJ2-4; clone_size: -; v_call: TRBV11-2
cdr3_aa: ASSESPLNTEAF; d_call: -; j_call: TRBJ1-1; clone_size: -; v_call: TRBV25-1
cdr3_aa: ASSSPWGAGGRAYNEQY; d_call: TRBD2; j_call: TRBJ2-5; clone_size: -; v_call: TRBV28
cdr3_aa: ASSWDSYYEQY; d_call: TRBD1; j_call: TRBJ2-7; clone_size: few; v_call: TRBV5-1
cdr3_aa: ASSFNEHGLSGGYDNEQF; d_call: TRBD2; j_call: TRBJ2-1; clone_size: -; v_call: TRBV12-3/TRBV12-4
cdr3_aa: SAMRQGEDTQY; d_call: TRBD1; j_call: TRBJ2-3; clone_size: -; v_call: TRBV20-1
cdr3_aa: ASSLQGGAGGYT; d_call: TRBD1; j_call: TRBJ1-2; clone_size: -; v_call: TRBV13
cdr3_aa: ASSAPGQGNEQF; d_call: TRBD1; j_call: TRBJ2-1; clone_size: few; v_call: TRBV19
cdr3_aa: ASSGRGQF; d_call: -; j_call: TRBJ2-1; clone_size: -; v_call: TRBV2
cdr3_aa: ASSGGQGGNQPQH; d_call: TRBD1; j_call: TRBJ1-5; clone_size: -; v_call: TRBV28
cdr3_aa: ASSWTQGTPPEAF; d_call: -; j_call: TRBJ1-1; clone_size: -; v_call: TRBV7-9
cdr3_aa: AISPGTGNTGELF; d_call: TRBD1; j_call: TRBJ2-2; clone_size: -; v_call: TRBV10-3
cdr3_aa: SAGPGQPNTEAF; d_call: -; j_call: TRBJ1-1; clone_size: -; v_call: TRBV20-1
cdr3_aa: ASSAGTGINGANVLT; d_call: TRBD1; j_call: TRBJ2-6; clone_size: -; v_call: TRBV12-3/TRBV12-4
cdr3_aa: AIRSTGRNSPLH; d_call: TRBD1; j_call: TRBJ1-6; clone_size: -; v_call: TRBV10-3